Listed here are 26 T cell receptor beta chains from one sample, sequenced in a study of T cell responses to AZD1222 COVID-19 vaccine. Only in-frame clones appear in the TCRdb table, and some are missing; sequencing was by immunoSEQ multiplex PCR. The repertoire holds about 120,000 clones, with around 90% as singletons. The starting material was peripheral blood, obtained 28 days after the second AZD1222 dose. The origin of the receptors is an adult who received the AZD1222 COVID-19 vaccine.

This clone appeared once. The chain carries TRBV28 and TRBJ2-5; possibly TRBD1 or TRBD2 for D (5 bases each). The CDR3 consists of 14 residues. The V and J ends lost 5 bases and 9 bases respectively, with 19 bases between them. From germline, CDR1 is MDHEN and CDR2 SYDVKM. The CDR3 protein is CASSPRGAGGPQYF. The DNA of the CDR3 is TGTGCCAGCAGTCCCCGTGGGGCTGGGGGACCCCAGTACTTC. Complete variable domain (other parts from reference TRBV28 and TRBJ2-5): DVKVTQSSRYLVKRTGEKVFLECVQDMDHENMFWYRQDPGLGLRLIYFSYDVKMKEKGDIPEGYSVSREKKERFSLILESASTNQTSMYLCASSPRGAGGPQYFGPGTRLLVL.

V gene TRBV7-8 combines with J gene TRBJ2-7, with 8 bases identical to TRBD1. Germline CDR1 SGHVS, CDR2 FQNEAQ. The junction had 5 bases not matched to a gene; V was cut back by 5 bases and J by 2 bases. The CDR3 is 14 amino acids. The CDR3 nucleotides read TGTGCCAGCAGCCCAAGGGACAGGACCTACGAGCAGTACTTC. Amino acid sequence: CASSPRDRTYEQYF.

In DNA, the CDR3 is TGTGCCAGCAGCGGAAACGGGGCTGCGAATAATTCACCCCTCCACTTT. Translated, it gives CASSGNGAANNSPLHF. The chain joins TRBV2 to TRBJ1-6; maybe TRBD1 (5 bases). The germline gives CDR1 SNHLY, CDR2 FYNNEI. This CDR3 has 16 residues. Trimming took 6 bases from V and 5 from J, leaving 17 bases between them.

V is TRBV5-1 and J is TRBJ1-1; D is unresolved. Per the germline V gene, CDR1 is SGHRS and CDR2 is YFSETQ. V lost 1 base and J 2 bases, leaving 9 bases between the germline ends. The CDR3 extends over 14 amino acids. The CDR3 DNA reads as TGCGCCAGCAGCTTGTCGGCCAGTAACACTGAAGCTTTCTTT. Protein sequence: CASSLSASNTEAFF.

In this sample, this clone turned up a few times. This chain joins TRBV6-6 and TRBJ1-4, with a tentative D call TRBD1 (5 bases). The V gene's germline CDR1 is MNHNY and CDR2 SVGAGI (reference sequence). Trimming took 2 bases from V and 6 from J, leaving 13 bases between them. The CDR3 length is 15 residues. CDR3 coding DNA: TGTGCCAGCAGTTACATCGGGGCTCGGGATGAAAAACTGTTTTTT. As protein: CASSYIGARDEKLFF.

As concerns this clone: No DNA is shown, since the ends of the CDR3 on it are uncertain; the CDR3 is the one TCRdb lists. V is TRBV6-6 and J is TRBJ2-7; whether TRBD2, the table's D call, matches the DNA was not checked. Inclusive of both ends, the CDR3 amounts to 23 amino acids. The V gene's germline CDR1 is MNHNY and CDR2 SVGAGI (reference sequence). The CDR3 reads CASSFSSPAGDYEQYFGPGEQYF.

The chain employs TRBV6-2 or TRBV6-3 and TRBJ2-7; 8 bases are shared with TRBD2. The V gene end was trimmed by 0 bases and the J gene end by 5 bases; junction bases not matched to a gene: 9. Germline V gene sequence: CDR1 MNHEY, CDR2 SVGEGT. The CDR3 runs to 16 residues. The chain's CDR3 is CASSYSPSGSWDEQYF. The CDR3, as DNA: TGTGCCAGCAGTTACTCCCCAAGCGGGAGTTGGGACGAGCAGTACTTC.

The J gene is TRBJ2-2, the V gene TRBV5-1; 9 positions agree with TRBD2. CDR1 SGHRS and CDR2 YFSETQ come from the germline V gene. The CDR3 has 15 residues. V lost 5 bases to trimming and J lost 2 bases; unmatched junction nucleotides: 4. The CDR3 spells CASRSLAGNTGELFF. CDR3 bases: TGCGCCAGCAGGTCCCTAGCGGGAAACACCGGGGAGCTGTTTTTT. The whole variable domain, filled in from reference TRBV5-1 and TRBJ2-2, reads KAGVTQTPRYLIKTRGQQVTLSCSPISGHRSVSWYQQTPGQGLQFLFEYFSETQRNKGNFPGRFSGRQFSNSRSEMNVSTLELGDSALYLCASRSLAGNTGELFFGEGSRLTVL.

The V gene is TRBV28, the J gene TRBJ2-1, with TRBD2 matching over 10 bases. V lost 3 bases to trimming and J lost 7 bases; unmatched junction nucleotides: 6. CDR1 and CDR2 (germline): MDHEN, SYDVKM. The CDR3 has 15 residues. In DNA, the CDR3 is TGTGCCAGCAGTTTCCTAGCGGGAGTGCCTAATGAGCAGTTCTTC. Translating it yields CASSFLAGVPNEQFF.

The rearrangement links TRBV19 to TRBJ2-7; 7 bases are shared with TRBD2. V trimming: 6 bases; J trimming: 3 bases; junction bases outside the gene matches: 5. From germline, CDR1 is LNHDA and CDR2 SQIVND (reference sequence). The CDR3 is 13 residues long. The CDR3 reads CASSGLADYEQYF. In nucleotides, the CDR3 is TGTGCCAGTAGCGGGCTAGCGGACTACGAGCAGTACTTC.

J is TRBJ1-2 and V is TRBV6-1; tentatively, D is TRBD1 (6 bases). Per the germline V gene, CDR1 is MNHNS and CDR2 is SASEGT. Between the trimmed V and J ends, which lost 0 bases and 6 bases, there was a span of 17 bases. CDR3 length equals 16 residues. The CDR3 loop is CASSEASPGATNGYTF. The CDR3 DNA sequence: TGTGCCAGCAGTGAAGCGTCCCCAGGGGCCACGAATGGCTACACCTTC.

The gene calls are TRBV4-1 and TRBJ2-3; D remains ambiguous. The CDR3 has 15 residues. Trimming stripped 0 bases from V and 1 base from J, with 8 bases between. Germline loops: CDR1 MGHRA, CDR2 YSYEKL. CDR3 sequence reads: CASSQDARGTDTQYF. The CDR3 bases are TGCGCCAGCAGCCAAGACGCCCGAGGCACAGATACGCAGTATTTT.

J is TRBJ2-1 and V is TRBV3-1 (or the pseudogene TRBV3-2), with 9 bases fitting TRBD1. CDR1 is LGHDT and CDR2 is YNNKEL in the germline V gene (reference sequence). V lost 4 bases and J lost 7; bases outside the gene matches: 8. The CDR3 runs to 15 residues. The CDR3 sequence is CASSPFGQGYNEQFF. DNA of the CDR3: TGTGCCAGCAGCCCCTTCGGACAGGGGTATAATGAGCAGTTCTTC.

V is TRBV7-9 and J is TRBJ1-5, with D tentatively TRBD1 (6 bases). Trimming shortened V by 5 bases and J by 6 bases, and 11 bases separated the two germline ends. The CDR3 extends over 13 amino acids. Germline V gene sequence: CDR1 SEHNR, CDR2 FQNEAQ (reference sequence). The CDR3 DNA is TGTGCCAGCAGCGGGGGACAAGGTCAGCCCCAGCATTTT. Protein product: CASSGGQGQPQHF.

This sequence joins TRBV5-1 and TRBJ2-1; the D is unclear. This CDR3 region has 11 residues. Trimming took off 0 bases at V and 10 bases at J, with 5 bases between the two ends. In germline, CDR1 is SGHRS, CDR2 YFSETQ. CDR3 nucleotide sequence: TGCGCCAGCAGCTTGGCCGGAGAGCAGTTCTTC. Translation: CASSLAGEQFF.

J is TRBJ1-4 and V is TRBV5-1; TRBD1 matches at 8 bases. This CDR3 spans 17 amino acids. The junction had 8 bases not matched to a gene; V was cut back by 2 bases and J by 2 bases. The germline V gene encodes CDR1 SGHRS and CDR2 YFSETQ. Here the CDR3 reads CASSFRGRTVTNEKLFF. CDR3 DNA: TGCGCCAGCAGCTTCAGGGGGCGCACGGTCACTAATGAAAAACTGTTTTTT. The variable domain in full, completed from reference TRBV5-1 and TRBJ1-4, reads KAGVTQTPRYLIKTRGQQVTLSCSPISGHRSVSWYQQTPGQGLQFLFEYFSETQRNKGNFPGRFSGRQFSNSRSEMNVSTLELGDSALYLCASSFRGRTVTNEKLFFGSGTQLSVL.

This chain uses TRBV14 with TRBJ2-2; a weak D match, TRBD1 (6 bases). The CDR3 is made up of 16 amino acids. Looked up from germline, CDR1 is SGHDN and CDR2 is FVKESK. The V end was cut by 4 bases, the J end by 5 bases, with 17 bases between. The CDR3 sequence: CASSPTGQLRTGELFF. The DNA of the CDR3 is TGTGCCAGCAGCCCCACCGGACAGTTGAGAACCGGGGAGCTGTTTTTT.

The chain uses TRBV7-9 and TRBJ1-2, with 7 positions matching TRBD1. V gave up 7 bases and J gave up 7 bases; unmatched junction bases: 3. Germline CDR1 and CDR2: SEHNR and FQNEAQ (reference sequence). The CDR3 loop spans 11 amino acids. CDR3: CASTPGGGYTF. CDR3 DNA sequence: TGTGCCAGCACCCCAGGGGGTGGCTACACCTTC. Looking up the rest from reference TRBV7-9 and TRBJ1-2 gives the full variable domain: DTGVSQNPRHKITKRGQNVTFRCDPISEHNRLYWYRQTLGQGPEFLTYFQNEAQLEKSRLLSDRFSAERPKGSFSTLEIQRTEQGDSAMYLCASTPGGGYTFGSGTRLTVV.

This chain uses TRBV6-2 or TRBV6-3 with TRBJ2-7; TRBD2 aligns across 11 bases. The CDR3 is 15 amino acids. The junction had 7 bases not matched to a gene; V was cut back by 5 bases and J by 4 bases. CDR1 and CDR2 (germline): MNHEY, SVGEGT. CDR3 DNA: TGTGCCAGCAGTCCCCGACTAGCGGGAAGATACGAGCAGTACTTC. Amino acids: CASSPRLAGRYEQYF.

The rearrangement joins TRBV3-1 (or the pseudogene TRBV3-2) to TRBJ2-5; 8 bases are shared with TRBD1. V was clipped by 4 bases and J by 7 bases; unmatched bases: 11. Germline CDR1 and CDR2: LGHDT and YNNKEL (reference sequence). The CDR3 extends over 15 amino acids. CDR3 protein: CASSPRTGQIWTQYF. In nucleotides, the CDR3 is TGTGCCAGCAGCCCCCGGACAGGGCAGATTTGGACCCAGTACTTC.

The rearrangement joins TRBV11-2 to TRBJ2-7; TRBD1 matches 10 bases. Germline V lookup: CDR1 SGHAT, CDR2 FQNNGV. V gave up 1 base and J gave up 7 bases; unmatched junction bases: 10. The CDR3 sequence is 16 residues long. CDR3 protein: CASSLVGGTGVGEQYF. For the CDR3, the DNA is TGTGCCAGCAGCTTAGTGGGTGGGACAGGGGTAGGTGAGCAGTACTTC.

The chain carries TRBV3-1 (or the pseudogene TRBV3-2) and TRBJ2-3, with TRBD2 matching 8 bases. CDR3 size: 14 residues. The trim removed 1 base at V and 8 bases at J, leaving 5 bases unmatched. Germline loops: CDR1 LGHDT, CDR2 YNNKEL (reference sequence). The CDR3 DNA sequence: TGTGCCAGCAGCCAAGGAGGACTAGCTGCTACGCAGTATTTT. It codes for CASSQGGLAATQYF.

This clone has a handful of counts. The rearrangement joins TRBV3-1 (or the pseudogene TRBV3-2) to TRBJ1-1, with a tentative D call TRBD1 (5 bases). Germline V gives CDR1 LGHDT, CDR2 YNNKEL (reference sequence). The length of the CDR3 is 13 residues. V lost 3 bases, J lost 11 bases, and 16 bases lay in between. The CDR3 protein is CASSQRGRSGAFF. DNA of the CDR3: TGTGCCAGCAGCCAGAGGGGCCGGTCCGGTGCTTTCTTT.

This chain's CDR3 is CASSQSTGPTDTQYF. The CDR3 bases are TGCGCCAGCAGTCAATCGACAGGGCCCACAGATACGCAGTATTTT. This chain links TRBV23-1 with TRBJ2-3, with 7 nucleotides matching TRBD1. TRBV23-1 is placed among ORFs of uncertain function. The CDR3 contains 15 residues. The trim removed 0 bases at V and 2 bases at J, leaving 2 bases unmatched.

The chain couples TRBV19 to TRBJ2-1; TRBD1 matches 10 bases. The V and J ends lost 0 bases and 7 bases, in that order; junction bases with no gene match: 9. The CDR3 covers 17 residues. Germline values: CDR1 LNHDA, CDR2 SQIVND (reference sequence). Here the CDR3 reads CASSIDWGDRGLNEQFF. CDR3 in DNA: TGTGCCAGTAGTATAGATTGGGGAGACAGGGGGCTGAATGAGCAGTTCTTC. The whole variable domain, remainder taken from reference TRBV19 and TRBJ2-1, is DGGITQSPKYLFRKEGQNVTLSCEQNLNHDAMYWYRQDPGQGLRLIYYSQIVNDFQKGDIAEGYSVSREKKESFPLTVTSAQKNPTAFYLCASSIDWGDRGLNEQFFGPGTRLTVL.

The V call is TRBV9, the J call TRBJ1-2; 9 nucleotides line up with TRBD1. Trimming cost V 4 bases and J 7 bases; bases outside gene matches: 11. CDR1 and CDR2 from the germline V gene are SGDLS and YYNGEE. CDR3 length equals 15 residues. The CDR3 region has the DNA TGTGCCAGCAGCACACCCCGAGGGACAGGGTTTGGCTACACCTTC. Protein product: CASSTPRGTGFGYTF. Variable domain in full (rest from reference TRBV9 and TRBJ1-2): DSGVTQTPKHLITATGQRVTLRCSPRSGDLSVYWYQQSLDQGLQFLIQYYNGEERAKGNILERFSAQQFPDLHSELNLSSLELGDSALYFCASSTPRGTGFGYTFGSGTRLTVV.